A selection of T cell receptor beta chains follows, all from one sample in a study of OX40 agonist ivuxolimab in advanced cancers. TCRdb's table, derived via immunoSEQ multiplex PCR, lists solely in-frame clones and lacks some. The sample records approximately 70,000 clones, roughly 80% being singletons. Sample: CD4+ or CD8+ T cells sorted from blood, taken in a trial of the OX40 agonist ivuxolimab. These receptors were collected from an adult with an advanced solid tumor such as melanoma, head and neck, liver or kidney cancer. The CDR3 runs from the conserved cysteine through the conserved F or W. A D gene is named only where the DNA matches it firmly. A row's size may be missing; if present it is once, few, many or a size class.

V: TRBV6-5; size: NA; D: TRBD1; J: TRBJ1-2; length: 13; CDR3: CASTRGQVGGYTF; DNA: TGTGCCAGCACTCGGGGACAGGTTGGTGGCTACACCTTC
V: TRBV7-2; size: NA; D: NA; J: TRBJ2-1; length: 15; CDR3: CASSLVPGGLNEQFF; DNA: TGTGCCAGCAGCTTAGTTCCCGGCGGACTCAATGAGCAGTTCTTC
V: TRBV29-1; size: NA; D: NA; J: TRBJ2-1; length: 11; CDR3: CSPRDNNEQFF; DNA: TGCAGCCCAAGGGATAACAATGAGCAGTTCTTC
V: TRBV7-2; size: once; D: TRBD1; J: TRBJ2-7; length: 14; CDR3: CASSPGHSGGEQYF; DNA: TGTGCCAGCAGCCCCGGACACTCAGGGGGCGAGCAGTACTTC
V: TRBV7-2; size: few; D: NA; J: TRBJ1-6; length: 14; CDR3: CASRPTGSNSPLHF; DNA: TGTGCCAGCAGACCTACAGGGTCCAATTCACCCCTCCACTTT
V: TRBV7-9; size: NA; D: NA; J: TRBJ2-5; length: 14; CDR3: CASSYYSPQETQYF; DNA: TGTGCCAGCAGCTACTACAGTCCCCAAGAGACCCAGTACTTC
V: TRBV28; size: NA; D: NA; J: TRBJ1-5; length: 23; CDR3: CASSLPQAGYLVGPPNSNQPQHF; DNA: TGTGCCAGCAGTTTACCGCAAGCCGGGTACCTCGTCGGACCGCCCAATAGCAATCAGCCCCAGCATTTT
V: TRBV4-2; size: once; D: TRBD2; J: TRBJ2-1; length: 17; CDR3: CASSPRPGGSSYNEQFF; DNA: TGTGCCAGCAGCCCGCGTCCGGGCGGGAGCTCCTACAATGAGCAGTTCTTC
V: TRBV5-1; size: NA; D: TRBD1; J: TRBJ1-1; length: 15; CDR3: CASSLGPGTGKEAFF; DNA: TGCGCCAGCAGCTTGGGGCCGGGGACAGGGAAAGAAGCTTTCTTT
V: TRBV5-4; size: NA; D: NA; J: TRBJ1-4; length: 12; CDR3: CASSSLNEKLFF; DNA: TGTGCCAGCAGCTCCCTTAATGAAAAACTGTTTTTT
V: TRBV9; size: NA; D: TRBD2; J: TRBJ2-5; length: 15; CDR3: CASSVSSGSGETQYF; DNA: TGTGCCAGCAGCGTGAGTAGCGGGAGCGGTGAGACCCAGTACTTC
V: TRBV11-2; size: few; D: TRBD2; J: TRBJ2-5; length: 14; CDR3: CASSRIAAGGEQYF; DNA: TGTGCCAGCAGCCGGATAGCAGCGGGAGGTGAGCAGTACTTC
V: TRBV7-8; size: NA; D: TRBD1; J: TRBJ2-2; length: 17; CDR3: CASSLPRTGRVTGELFF; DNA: TGTGCCAGCAGCTTACCTCGGACAGGGCGGGTCACCGGGGAGCTGTTTTTT
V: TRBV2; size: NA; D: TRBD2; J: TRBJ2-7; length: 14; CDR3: CASSLGLAGAEQYF; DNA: TGTGCCAGCAGTCTGGGACTAGCGGGAGCCGAGCAGTACTTC
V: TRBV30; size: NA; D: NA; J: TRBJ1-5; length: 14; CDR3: CAWSGGKSNQPQHF; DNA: TGTGCCTGGAGTGGGGGGAAGAGCAATCAGCCCCAGCATTTT
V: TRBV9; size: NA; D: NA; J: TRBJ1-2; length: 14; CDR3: CASSPGAINYGYTF; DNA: TGTGCCAGCAGCCCGGGGGCCATTAACTATGGCTACACCTTC
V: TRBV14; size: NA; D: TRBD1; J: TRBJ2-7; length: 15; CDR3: CASNGRQGEGYEQYF; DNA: TGTGCCAGCAACGGACGACAGGGGGAGGGGTACGAGCAGTACTTC
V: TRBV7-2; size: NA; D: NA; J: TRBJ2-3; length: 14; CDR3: CASSLAHLKDTQYF; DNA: TGTGCCAGCAGCTTAGCTCATCTCAAGGATACGCAGTATTTT
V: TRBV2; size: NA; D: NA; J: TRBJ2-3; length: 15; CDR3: CASSGRRGSTDTQYF; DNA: TGTGCCAGCAGTGGACGGCGGGGTAGCACAGATACGCAGTATTTT
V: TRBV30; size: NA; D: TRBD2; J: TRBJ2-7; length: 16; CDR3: CAWSVLTSGRAGEQYF; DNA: TGTGCCTGGAGTGTACTAACTAGCGGGAGGGCCGGCGAGCAGTACTTC
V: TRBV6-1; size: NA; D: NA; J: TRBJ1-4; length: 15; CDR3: CASSADRRVNEKLFF; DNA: TGTGCCAGCAGTGCTGATCGACGGGTGAATGAAAAACTGTTTTTT
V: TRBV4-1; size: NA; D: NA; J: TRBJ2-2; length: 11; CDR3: CASSQGGELFF; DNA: TGTGCCAGCAGCCAAGGAGGGGAGCTGTTTTTT
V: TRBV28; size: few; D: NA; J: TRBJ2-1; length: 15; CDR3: CASSLIQRGYNEQFF; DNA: TGTGCCAGCAGTTTAATCCAGAGGGGCTACAATGAGCAGTTCTTC
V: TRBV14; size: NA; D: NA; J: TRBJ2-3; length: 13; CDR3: CASSQKGPDTQYF; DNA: TGTGCCAGCAGCCAAAAAGGGCCGGATACGCAGTATTTT
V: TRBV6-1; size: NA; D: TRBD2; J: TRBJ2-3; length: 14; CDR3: CASSASGGTDTQYF; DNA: TGTGCCAGCAGCGCTAGCGGGGGTACAGATACGCAGTATTTT
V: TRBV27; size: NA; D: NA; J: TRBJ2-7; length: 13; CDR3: CASSSSWANEQYF; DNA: TGTGCCAGCAGTTCCAGTTGGGCGAACGAGCAGTACTTC
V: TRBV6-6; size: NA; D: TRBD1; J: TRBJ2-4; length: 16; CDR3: CASSFGTGGAKNIQYF; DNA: TGTGCCAGCAGTTTTGGGACAGGTGGAGCCAAAAACATTCAGTACTTC
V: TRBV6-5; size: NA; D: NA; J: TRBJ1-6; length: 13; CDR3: CASSLDPNSPLHF; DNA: TGTGCCAGCAGCCTGGACCCAAATTCACCCCTCCACTTT
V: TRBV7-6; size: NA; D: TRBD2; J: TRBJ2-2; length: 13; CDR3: CASSPAGAGELFF; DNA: TGTGCCAGCAGCCCAGCGGGGGCCGGGGAGCTGTTTTTT
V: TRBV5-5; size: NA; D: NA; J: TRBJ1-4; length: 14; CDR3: CASSLAPDGEKLFF; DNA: TGTGCCAGCAGCTTGGCTCCGGATGGAGAAAAACTGTTTTTT
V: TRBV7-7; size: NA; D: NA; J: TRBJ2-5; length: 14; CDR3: CASSPGQRVVAQYF; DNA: TGTGCCAGCAGCCCCGGACAGCGGGTGGTGGCCCAGTACTTC
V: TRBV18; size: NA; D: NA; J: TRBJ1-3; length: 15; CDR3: CASSPGPGAGNTIYF; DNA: TGTGCCAGCTCACCGGGCCCAGGGGCCGGAAACACCATATATTTT
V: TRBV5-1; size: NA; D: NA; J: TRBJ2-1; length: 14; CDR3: CASSGWTTYNEQFF; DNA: TGCGCCAGCAGTGGGTGGACGACCTACAATGAGCAGTTCTTC
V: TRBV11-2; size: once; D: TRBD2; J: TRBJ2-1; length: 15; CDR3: CASSLGAGRVSEQFF; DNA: TGTGCCAGCAGCTTAGGAGCGGGGCGGGTCTCCGAGCAGTTCTTC
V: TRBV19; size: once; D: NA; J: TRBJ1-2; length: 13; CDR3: CASSTFSGYGYTF; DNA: TGTGCCAGTAGTACCTTTTCCGGTTATGGCTACACCTTC
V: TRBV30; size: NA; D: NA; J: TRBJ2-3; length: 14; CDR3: CAWSVGSRADTQYF; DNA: TGTGCCTGGAGTGTAGGCTCCCGGGCAGATACGCAGTATTTT
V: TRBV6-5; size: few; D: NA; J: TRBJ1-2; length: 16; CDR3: CASSYSGGTVGYGYTF; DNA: TGTGCCAGCAGTTACTCCGGGGGGACGGTGGGGTATGGCTACACCTTC
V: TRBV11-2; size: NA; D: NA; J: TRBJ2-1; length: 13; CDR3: CASSRVLYNEQFF; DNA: TGTGCCAGCAGTAGAGTTCTGTACAATGAGCAGTTCTTC
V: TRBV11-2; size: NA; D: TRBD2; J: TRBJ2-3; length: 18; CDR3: CASSLVPLLAGGADTQYF; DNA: TGTGCCAGCAGCTTAGTCCCTCTGCTAGCGGGAGGTGCAGATACGCAGTATTTT
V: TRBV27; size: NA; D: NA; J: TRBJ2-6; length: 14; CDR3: CASSSISGANVLTF; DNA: TGTGCCAGCAGTTCCATCTCTGGGGCCAACGTCCTGACTTTC
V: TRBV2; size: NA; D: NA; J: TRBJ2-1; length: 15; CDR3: CASRRGPGEDNEQFF; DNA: TGTGCCAGCAGGAGGGGTCCGGGGGAGGACAATGAGCAGTTCTTC
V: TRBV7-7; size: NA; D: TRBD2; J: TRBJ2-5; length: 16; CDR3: CASSLGLAGGHETQYF; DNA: TGTGCCAGCAGCTTAGGACTAGCGGGGGGGCACGAGACCCAGTACTTC
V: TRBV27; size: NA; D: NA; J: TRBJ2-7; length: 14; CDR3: CASSLSGPPIEQYF; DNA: TGTGCCAGCAGTTTATCAGGGCCCCCCATCGAGCAGTACTTC
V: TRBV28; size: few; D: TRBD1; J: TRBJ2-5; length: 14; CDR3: CASSPRTGRETQYF; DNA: TGTGCCAGCAGTCCGAGGACAGGGCGGGAGACCCAGTACTTC
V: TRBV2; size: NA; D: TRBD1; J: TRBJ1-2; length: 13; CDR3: CARRTGSGYGYTF; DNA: TGTGCCAGGAGGACAGGTTCTGGCTATGGCTACACCTTC